The 21 T cell receptor beta chains below come from one sample, sequenced in a study of response to subunit inactivated influenza vaccine. TCRdb processed the RT-PCR reads anew with MiXCR; each CDR3 protein has one entry. This sample has roughly 500,000 distinct CDR3 sequences, with 16% found just once. The material sequenced was CD4+ T cells sorted from PBMCs, taken around 2 years after vaccination. The receptors come from a man between 50 and 69 years old who received an inactivated influenza vaccine.

The CDR3 region is CATSDSARFKGTQYF. The CDR3 nucleotides are TGTGCCACCAGTGACTCGGCTCGTTTCAAAGGGACCCAGTACTTC. The chain is built from TRBV24-1 and TRBJ2-5, with D unclear. The CDR3 runs 15 residues. Per germline, CDR1 KGHDR and CDR2 SFDVKD. Trimming removed 4 bases from V and 7 bases from J, with 18 bases in between.

This clonotype was counted many times. The genes are TRBV29-1 and TRBJ2-3; D is unclear. Germline assignment: CDR1 SQVTM and CDR2 ANQGSEA. V lost 6 bases and J lost 2, with 18 bases in between. The CDR3 sequence is 15 residues long. Here the CDR3 reads CSVIWRRRSTDTQYF. DNA for the CDR3: TGCAGCGTGATCTGGAGACGACGTTCCACAGATACGCAGTATTTT.

This clonotype was picked up many times. The J gene is TRBJ2-3, the V gene TRBV19, with D tentatively TRBD1 (5 bases). Germline V gives CDR1 LNHDA, CDR2 SQIVND (reference sequence). The germline V and J ends were trimmed by 6 bases and 4 bases, with 23 bases remaining between them. There are 17 residues in the CDR3. CDR3 residues: CASSKTVAGFYSDTQYF. The CDR3 coding sequence is TGTGCCAGTAGCAAGACCGTGGCAGGGTTTTATTCAGATACGCAGTATTTT.

The J gene is TRBJ1-2, the V gene TRBV12-3 or TRBV12-4; no definite D call. The CDR3 is 10 residues long. The V end lost 6 bases, the J end lost 13 bases, and 12 bases lay between the germline ends. CDR3 amino acids: CASSLMLRTF. The CDR3 region has the DNA TGTGCCAGCAGCCTAATGCTCCGCACCTTC.

This clonotype was seen repeatedly, ten times or more. The gene calls are TRBV6-5 and TRBJ1-1, with D hard to call. From germline, CDR1 is MNHEY and CDR2 SVGAGI. Trimming left V 0 bases short and J 1 base short, with 9 bases between. This CDR3 has 15 amino acids. DNA of the CDR3: TGTGCCAGCAGTTACTCGCCCGCAGCGAACACTGAAGCTTTCTTT. It yields the protein CASSYSPAANTEAFF.

This clonotype was seen a few times. The chain uses TRBV2 and TRBJ1-6; TRBD1 matches 11 bases. V shed 7 bases, J shed 0 bases, and the junction held 5 bases outside the gene matches. The CDR3 runs 17 residues. The germline gives CDR1 SNHLY, CDR2 FYNNEI. The CDR3 nucleotides read TGTGCCAGCATGGACAGGGGGCTCCTCTCCTATAATTCACCCCTCCACTTT. Residues: CASMDRGLLSYNSPLHF.

The V call is TRBV20-1, the J call TRBJ1-1; D ambiguous. The CDR3 covers 15 residues. Germline V gene data show CDR1 as DFQATT and CDR2 as SNEGSKA (reference sequence). Trimming cost V 0 bases and J 4 bases, with 15 bases left between them. This CDR3 is CSARESGPGVTEAFF. CDR3 nucleotides: TGCAGTGCTAGAGAAAGCGGGCCCGGAGTCACTGAAGCTTTCTTT.

The chain couples TRBV11-3 to TRBJ2-2, with no clear D. The CDR3 loop spans 13 amino acids. CDR1 and CDR2 from the germline V gene are SGHNT and YENEEA. Trimming cost V 2 bases and J 7 bases, with 8 bases left between them. The CDR3, as DNA: TGTGCCAGCAGCTTACACCCCGGCGGGGAGCTGTTTTTT. It is translated as CASSLHPGGELFF.

Comments on this clonotype: At one end, the junction sequence differs from germline, possibly due to a read error. The V call is TRBV12-3 or TRBV12-4, the J call TRBJ2-1, with TRBD1 matching 9 bases. The CDR3 covers 17 residues. The CDR3 spells CARSHRRTGVLYNEQFF. The CDR3 coding sequence is TGTGCCCGCAGCCACAGGCGGACAGGGGTACTGTACAATGAGCAGTTCTTC.

This chain's CDR3 is CSAPTSGKNSPLHF. CDR3 coding DNA: TGCAGTGCCCCCACAAGCGGTAAAAATTCACCCCTCCACTTT. This chain links TRBV20-1 with TRBJ1-6; no definite D call. Germline V gene lookup returns CDR1 DFQATT and CDR2 SNEGSKA (reference sequence). There are 14 residues in the CDR3. V was shortened by 6 bases and J by 7 bases, with 16 bases between the two germline ends.

This clonotype has a handful of counts. This chain uses TRBV3-1 with TRBJ2-5, with D possibly being TRBD2 (6 bases). Germline V gives CDR1 LGHDT, CDR2 YNNKEL (reference sequence). V lost 2 bases and J lost 3, with 16 bases in between. The CDR3 has 16 residues. CDR3 residues: CASSQRGGIRKETQYF. The DNA of the CDR3 is TGTGCCAGCAGCCAAAGGGGCGGGATTCGAAAAGAGACCCAGTACTTC.

The gene calls are TRBV23-1 and TRBJ2-1, with D perhaps TRBD1 (6 bases). TRBV23-1 is assigned to the ORF class and has an uncertain function. With 1 base removed from V and 5 bases from J, the gap between germline ends came to 12 bases. The CDR3 sequence is 15 residues long. The CDR3 protein is CASSQLGHLHNEQFF. CDR3 in DNA: TGCGCCAGCAGTCAATTGGGACACCTCCACAATGAGCAGTTCTTC.

This clonotype was observed a handful of times. The V call is TRBV12-3 or TRBV12-4, the J call TRBJ2-2; the D is unclear. The CDR3 covers 13 residues. V lost 3 bases, J lost 6 bases, and 8 bases lay in between. CDR3 coding DNA: TGTGCCAGCAGTTTGAGTCTAGCCGGGGAGCTGTTTTTT. It translates to CASSLSLAGELFF.

The rearrangement links TRBV20-1 to TRBJ1-1; D uncertain. Trimming shortened V by 3 bases and J by 2 bases, and 7 bases separated the two germline ends. The CDR3 loop spans 12 amino acids. Germline lookup yields CDR1 DFQATT and CDR2 SNEGSKA (reference sequence). CDR3 amino acids: CSASPTNTEAFF. CDR3 bases: TGCAGTGCTAGCCCAACCAACACTGAAGCTTTCTTT.

The chain recombines TRBV6-2 or TRBV6-3 with TRBJ2-7, with 7 bases fitting TRBD2. Looked up from germline, CDR1 is MNHEY and CDR2 is SVGEGT. This CDR3 spans 14 amino acids. V was pared by 2 bases and J by 2 bases, with 3 bases of the junction left unmatched. CDR3 in amino acids: CASSYKRGPYEQYF. The CDR3 DNA sequence: TGTGCCAGCAGTTACAAGCGGGGTCCCTACGAGCAGTACTTC.

The chain recombines TRBV6-5 with TRBJ2-5; tentatively, D is TRBD2 (5 bases). V shed 3 bases and J shed 5 bases, with 13 bases lying between them. The CDR3 sequence is 14 residues long. In germline, CDR1 is MNHEY, CDR2 SVGAGI. The chain's CDR3 is CASSYSGWEETQYF. The CDR3 DNA sequence: TGTGCCAGCAGTTATTCCGGTTGGGAGGAGACCCAGTACTTC.

The V and J genes are TRBV28 and TRBJ2-3, with D uncertain. CDR1 is MDHEN and CDR2 is SYDVKM in the germline V gene. The CDR3 is 20 residues long. The ends were cut back, 1 base at V and 1 base at J, with 24 bases in the middle. The CDR3 sequence is CASSLYPTVYGRRRTDTQYF. In DNA form, the CDR3 reads TGTGCCAGCAGTTTATACCCCACAGTATACGGTCGCCGTCGCACAGATACGCAGTATTTT.

The chain recombines TRBV28 with TRBJ2-7; D perhaps matches TRBD1 (7 bases). The germline gives CDR1 MDHEN, CDR2 SYDVKM. The CDR3 consists of 16 residues. V lost 3 bases, J lost 3 bases, and 18 bases lay in between. In nucleotides, the CDR3 is TGTGCCAGCAGTTTTATGCGGGACAGCCTAGTCTACGAGCAGTACTTC. Encoded protein: CASSFMRDSLVYEQYF.

The V gene is TRBV28, the J gene TRBJ1-1, with 8 bases lining up with TRBD1. Looked up from germline, CDR1 is MDHEN and CDR2 is SYDVKM. The length of the CDR3 is 14 residues. The V gene end was trimmed by 6 bases and the J gene end by 1 base; junction bases not matched to a gene: 4. In nucleotides, the CDR3 is TGTGCCAGCAGACCAACAGGGGGGAACACTGAAGCTTTCTTT. Translation gives CASRPTGGNTEAFF.

This clonotype showed up just a few times. The rearrangement uses TRBV29-1 and TRBJ1-2; tentative D call: TRBD1 (5 bases). The CDR3 sequence is 12 residues long. The ends were cut back, 5 bases at V and 4 bases at J, with 11 bases in the middle. Per germline, CDR1 SQVTM and CDR2 ANQGSEA. For the CDR3, the DNA is TGCAGCGTTAAAGGGGTCGGCTATGGCTACACCTTC. Translated: CSVKGVGYGYTF. Combining the CDR3 with reference TRBV29-1 and TRBJ1-2 gives the whole variable domain SAVISQKPSRDICQRGTSLTIQCQVDSQVTMMFWYRQQPGQSLTLIATANQGSEATYESGFVIDKFPISRPNLTFSTLTVSNMSPEDSSIYLCSVKGVGYGYTFGSGTRLTVV.

This clonotype was seen a few times. This chain links TRBV20-1 with TRBJ2-3, with D possibly matching TRBD2 (6 bases). The CDR3 is 13 residues long. The germline V gene encodes CDR1 DFQATT and CDR2 SNEGSKA (reference sequence). The V end lost 3 bases, the J end lost 4 bases, and 11 bases lay between the germline ends. CDR3 nucleotide sequence: TGCAGTGCTAGGGGACTCCCCTCAGATACGCAGTATTTT. Translating gives CSARGLPSDTQYF.